This is a list of T cell receptor beta chains from one sample in a study of blood T cell repertoires in COVID-19. Libraries were prepared by immunoSEQ multiplex PCR; TCRdb keeps only in-frame clonotypes and omits some of them. This repertoire shows 52,000 or so clones, about nine tenths found once; its top ten account for around 3.1%. Sequencing was performed on peripheral blood. The receptors here all came from a human donor in a cohort sampled during active COVID-19. The CDR3 runs from the conserved cysteine through the conserved F or W. The order of the fields is V gene, clone size, J gene, D gene, CDR3 DNA, CDR3 protein. D genes are given only for firm matches. The size field is filled for only some rows; it gives once, few, many or a size class.

v_call: TRBV24-1
clone_size: NA
j_call: TRBJ2-1
d_call: TRBD2
cdr3_nt: TGTGCCACCAGTAGCGGGAGGGCCCGCAATGAGCAGTTCTTC
cdr3_aa: CATSSGRARNEQFF

v_call: TRBV7-9
clone_size: NA
j_call: TRBJ2-2
d_call: NA
cdr3_nt: TGTGCCAGCAGCTTCACAGCCACCGGGGAGCTGTTTTTT
cdr3_aa: CASSFTATGELFF

v_call: TRBV4-2
clone_size: NA
j_call: TRBJ1-2
d_call: NA
cdr3_nt: TGTGCCAGCAGCCAAGATATCCCCGAGGGCTACACCTTC
cdr3_aa: CASSQDIPEGYTF

v_call: TRBV27
clone_size: NA
j_call: TRBJ2-1
d_call: TRBD2
cdr3_nt: TGTGCCAGCAGTTCCCGAAGGGGAGGGAGAATGAGGAATGAGCAGTTCTTC
cdr3_aa: CASSSRRGGRMRNEQFF

v_call: TRBV5-4
clone_size: NA
j_call: TRBJ2-5
d_call: NA
cdr3_nt: TGTGCCAGCACCGGCAGAGGGAGAGAGACCCAGTACTTC
cdr3_aa: CASTGRGRETQYF

v_call: TRBV10-3
clone_size: NA
j_call: TRBJ2-7
d_call: TRBD1
cdr3_nt: TGTGCCATCAGTGCCGGGACAGGGCGCTACGAGCAGTACTTC
cdr3_aa: CAISAGTGRYEQYF

v_call: TRBV10-1
clone_size: few
j_call: TRBJ1-1
d_call: NA
cdr3_nt: TGCGCCAGCAGTGCGGGGGATATCACTGAAGCTTTCTTT
cdr3_aa: CASSAGDITEAFF

v_call: TRBV6-5
clone_size: NA
j_call: TRBJ2-7
d_call: NA
cdr3_nt: TGTGCCAGCAGGGCATTCTCCTACGAGCAGTACTTC
cdr3_aa: CASRAFSYEQYF

v_call: TRBV6-5
clone_size: NA
j_call: TRBJ2-7
d_call: TRBD2
cdr3_nt: TGTGCCAGTGGACTAGCGGGTGCCACCTCCTACGAGCAGTACTTC
cdr3_aa: CASGLAGATSYEQYF

v_call: TRBV27
clone_size: NA
j_call: TRBJ2-1
d_call: TRBD2
cdr3_nt: TGTGCCAGCAGCAAAGAGGGCGGGAGCACCCTCTACAATGAGCAGTTCTTC
cdr3_aa: CASSKEGGSTLYNEQFF

v_call: TRBV11-2
clone_size: medium-sized
j_call: TRBJ2-1
d_call: NA
cdr3_nt: TGTGCCAGCAGCTTAGCGAGGCTCGGGGAGAGCTCCTACAATGAGCAGTTCTTC
cdr3_aa: CASSLARLGESSYNEQFF

v_call: TRBV9
clone_size: NA
j_call: TRBJ2-5
d_call: TRBD2
cdr3_nt: TGTGCCAGCAGTCCGGGAGGCCGGCAAGAGACCCAGTACTTC
cdr3_aa: CASSPGGRQETQYF

v_call: TRBV28
clone_size: NA
j_call: TRBJ1-2
d_call: NA
cdr3_nt: TGTGCCAGCATCCGACTTGGGGGGGGCGCGAGTTCGGCTGGCTACACCTTC
cdr3_aa: CASIRLGGGASSAGYTF

v_call: TRBV10-3
clone_size: once
j_call: TRBJ2-3
d_call: TRBD2
cdr3_nt: TGTGCCATCAGTGATATAGCGGGAGATACGCAGTATTTT
cdr3_aa: CAISDIAGDTQYF

v_call: TRBV19
clone_size: NA
j_call: TRBJ1-5
d_call: TRBD1
cdr3_nt: TGTGCCAGTAGTTCAGGGGGGACGGCCGGTCGTCTGGCCCAGCATTTT
cdr3_aa: CASSSGGTAGRLAQHF

v_call: TRBV7-2
clone_size: NA
j_call: TRBJ2-7
d_call: NA
cdr3_nt: TGTGCCAGCAGCTTAGCAGCCTCCTACGAGCAGTACTTC
cdr3_aa: CASSLAASYEQYF

v_call: TRBV11-2
clone_size: NA
j_call: TRBJ2-7
d_call: TRBD1
cdr3_nt: TGTGCCAGCAGCACCGTCGGACAGGGGGCCTACGAGCAGTACTTC
cdr3_aa: CASSTVGQGAYEQYF

v_call: TRBV7-6
clone_size: once
j_call: TRBJ1-6
d_call: TRBD1
cdr3_nt: TGTGCCAGCAGCTCCAGACAGGGCGAGAATTCACCCCTCCACTTT
cdr3_aa: CASSSRQGENSPLHF

v_call: TRBV6-5
clone_size: NA
j_call: TRBJ1-2
d_call: TRBD1
cdr3_nt: TGTGCCAGCACAAGGACAGGGAATGGCTACACCTTC
cdr3_aa: CASTRTGNGYTF

v_call: TRBV24-1
clone_size: NA
j_call: TRBJ2-1
d_call: TRBD2
cdr3_nt: TGTGCCACCAGACCGGGACTAGCGGACAATGAGCAGTTCTTC
cdr3_aa: CATRPGLADNEQFF

v_call: TRBV14
clone_size: NA
j_call: TRBJ2-1
d_call: TRBD2
cdr3_nt: TGTGCCAGCAGCCCCCGACTAGCGGGAGGGCGGTTTGAGTTCTTC
cdr3_aa: CASSPRLAGGRFEFF

v_call: TRBV27
clone_size: NA
j_call: TRBJ1-6
d_call: NA
cdr3_nt: TGTGCCAGCAGTGAGCGGGGGTCCTATAATTCACCCCTCCACTTT
cdr3_aa: CASSERGSYNSPLHF

v_call: TRBV27
clone_size: once
j_call: TRBJ1-5
d_call: TRBD1
cdr3_nt: TGTGCCAGCAGTTTGCGGACAGGGTGGGGCAATCAGCCCCAGCATTTT
cdr3_aa: CASSLRTGWGNQPQHF

v_call: TRBV14
clone_size: NA
j_call: TRBJ2-7
d_call: TRBD1
cdr3_nt: TGTGCCAGCAGCCAGGGACAGGTCTCCTACGAGCAGTACTTC
cdr3_aa: CASSQGQVSYEQYF

v_call: TRBV10-2
clone_size: NA
j_call: TRBJ2-7
d_call: NA
cdr3_nt: TGCGCCAGCAGTGATGTGGGGAGGAACGAGCAGTACTTC
cdr3_aa: CASSDVGRNEQYF

v_call: TRBV10-3
clone_size: NA
j_call: TRBJ2-5
d_call: TRBD1
cdr3_nt: TGTGCCATCAGTGTCGGGACAGCTAGGGAGACCCAGTACTTC
cdr3_aa: CAISVGTARETQYF

v_call: TRBV6-8
clone_size: NA
j_call: TRBJ2-2
d_call: TRBD1
cdr3_nt: TGTGCCAGCGACGAGGGGACAGGGTCCACCGGGGAGCTGTTTTTT
cdr3_aa: CASDEGTGSTGELFF

v_call: TRBV10-3
clone_size: NA
j_call: TRBJ2-2
d_call: NA
cdr3_nt: TGTGCCATCAGTGGAGGGATCGAGGAGCTGTTTTTT
cdr3_aa: CAISGGIEELFF

v_call: TRBV5-6
clone_size: NA
j_call: TRBJ2-3
d_call: TRBD2
cdr3_nt: TGTGCCAGCAGCTACGGGACTAGGGGCACGCAGTATTTT
cdr3_aa: CASSYGTRGTQYF

v_call: TRBV18
clone_size: NA
j_call: TRBJ2-7
d_call: NA
cdr3_nt: TGTGCCAGCTCACCTACAGGGTTGGCCTCCTACGAGCAGTACTTC
cdr3_aa: CASSPTGLASYEQYF

v_call: TRBV10-2
clone_size: few
j_call: TRBJ1-1
d_call: NA
cdr3_nt: TGCGCCAGCAGTCTGTTCCGGAACACTGAAGCTTTCTTT
cdr3_aa: CASSLFRNTEAFF

v_call: TRBV6-1
clone_size: NA
j_call: TRBJ2-7
d_call: NA
cdr3_nt: TGTGCCAGCAGTGACCGGGACACTTACTACGAGCAGTACTTC
cdr3_aa: CASSDRDTYYEQYF

v_call: TRBV5-4
clone_size: few
j_call: TRBJ2-2
d_call: TRBD1
cdr3_nt: TGTGCCAGCAGCCTTGGACAGGGTTTACCCGGGGAGCTGTTTTTT
cdr3_aa: CASSLGQGLPGELFF

v_call: TRBV5-1
clone_size: NA
j_call: TRBJ2-2
d_call: TRBD2
cdr3_nt: TGCGCCAGCAGCTTTCCCCTAGCGGGAGTTAACGGGGAGCTGTTTTTT
cdr3_aa: CASSFPLAGVNGELFF

v_call: TRBV24-1
clone_size: NA
j_call: TRBJ2-5
d_call: TRBD2
cdr3_nt: TGTGCCACCAGTGCGAGCGGGAGGACCCAAGAGACCCAGTACTTC
cdr3_aa: CATSASGRTQETQYF

v_call: TRBV3-1/TRBV3-2
clone_size: NA
j_call: TRBJ1-1
d_call: TRBD1
cdr3_nt: TGTGCCAGCAGCCTCGGACAGGGAGGCACTGAAGCTTTCTTT
cdr3_aa: CASSLGQGGTEAFF

v_call: TRBV7-2
clone_size: once
j_call: TRBJ1-1
d_call: TRBD1
cdr3_nt: TGTGCCAGCGGAATCGGACAGGGGCTAGGAGCTTTCTTT
cdr3_aa: CASGIGQGLGAFF

v_call: TRBV7-2
clone_size: NA
j_call: TRBJ2-7
d_call: TRBD2
cdr3_nt: TGTGCCAGCAGCTCCACTAGCGGGAGCTTCCACGAGCAGTACTTC
cdr3_aa: CASSSTSGSFHEQYF

v_call: TRBV28
clone_size: few
j_call: TRBJ2-6
d_call: TRBD2
cdr3_nt: TGTGCCAGCAGTTTTTTAAGCGGGGGGAGCTCTGGGGCCAACGTCCTGACTTTC
cdr3_aa: CASSFLSGGSSGANVLTF

v_call: TRBV12-3/TRBV12-4
clone_size: few
j_call: TRBJ2-1
d_call: NA
cdr3_nt: TGTGCCAGCAGTTTGGAGCGGGAGCAGTTCTTC
cdr3_aa: CASSLEREQFF

v_call: TRBV11-2
clone_size: NA
j_call: TRBJ2-1
d_call: TRBD2
cdr3_nt: TGTGCCAGCAGCTTCTTAGCGGGAGGGCCCAATGAGCAGTTCTTC
cdr3_aa: CASSFLAGGPNEQFF

v_call: TRBV6-6
clone_size: NA
j_call: TRBJ1-2
d_call: NA
cdr3_nt: TGTGCCAGCAGTTCTTCAGGGGACTATGGCTACACCTTC
cdr3_aa: CASSSSGDYGYTF

v_call: TRBV27
clone_size: NA
j_call: TRBJ2-1
d_call: TRBD2
cdr3_nt: TGTGCCAGCAGTTTATTATGGCCAGCGGGAGGGCTGAGGGATGAGCAGTTCTTC
cdr3_aa: CASSLLWPAGGLRDEQFF

v_call: TRBV10-1
clone_size: once
j_call: TRBJ2-1
d_call: NA
cdr3_nt: TGCGCCAGCAGTGAAACCGGGCAGGGGCCTCGCAATGAGCAGTTCTTC
cdr3_aa: CASSETGQGPRNEQFF

v_call: TRBV5-8
clone_size: once
j_call: TRBJ2-7
d_call: TRBD2
cdr3_nt: TGTGCCAGCAGCTGGGCCGGGACTAGCGGGGTATACGAGCAGTACTTC
cdr3_aa: CASSWAGTSGVYEQYF

v_call: TRBV4-1
clone_size: NA
j_call: TRBJ2-1
d_call: TRBD2
cdr3_nt: TGCGCCAGCAGCCAAGGAAGCGGGAGAAGCGACTCCTACAATGAGCAGTTCTTC
cdr3_aa: CASSQGSGRSDSYNEQFF

v_call: TRBV7-9
clone_size: NA
j_call: TRBJ2-1
d_call: TRBD2
cdr3_nt: TGTGCCAGCAGCTTACCGTCGCGGAAGACTAGCGACTACAATGAGCAGTTCTTC
cdr3_aa: CASSLPSRKTSDYNEQFF

v_call: TRBV14
clone_size: NA
j_call: TRBJ2-2
d_call: NA
cdr3_nt: TGTGCCAGCAGCCAAGACGTGATAGCCACCACCGGGGAGCTGTTTTTT
cdr3_aa: CASSQDVIATTGELFF

v_call: TRBV2
clone_size: NA
j_call: TRBJ1-2
d_call: NA
cdr3_nt: TGTGCCAGCACCCGAAGACCAGGGCCTGGGGACTATGGCTACACCTTC
cdr3_aa: CASTRRPGPGDYGYTF

v_call: TRBV15
clone_size: once
j_call: TRBJ2-4
d_call: NA
cdr3_nt: TGTGCCACCAGCAGACCACCTTCCGGGACAAAAAACATTCAGTACTTC
cdr3_aa: CATSRPPSGTKNIQYF

v_call: TRBV11-3
clone_size: NA
j_call: TRBJ2-7
d_call: NA
cdr3_nt: TGTGCCAGCAGCTTAGAGGCAGGGTACGAGCAGTACTTC
cdr3_aa: CASSLEAGYEQYF